One and the same sample provided the 15 T cell receptor beta chains below, sequenced in a study of blood T cell repertoires in COVID-19. Using immunoSEQ multiplex PCR, the repertoire was profiled, and TCRdb retains in-frame clones only, with some absent. In the table there are 75,000 to 90,000 clones, more than 75% of which are singletons. Input material: peripheral blood. All receptors derive from a man aged 50 or older with active COVID-19.

This rearrangement joins TRBV30 to TRBJ2-1; 7 positions match TRBD2. There are 13 residues in the CDR3. The germline V gene has CDR1 GTSNPN and CDR2 SVGIG (reference sequence). The J segment lost 4 bases and the V segment lost 2 bases, leaving 2 bases of the junction unmatched. The CDR3 DNA reads as TGTGCCTGGAGTATGCGGGGGTACAATGAGCAGTTCTTC. Translating gives CAWSMRGYNEQFF.

The chain employs TRBV4-2 and TRBJ2-5, with 7 bases fitting TRBD2. The germline CDR1 and CDR2 sequences are LGHNA and YNFKEQ. The CDR3 spans 16 residues. The ends lost 1 base at V and 4 bases at J; junction bases unmatched: 9. DNA of the CDR3: TGTGCCAGCAGCCAAGGGGTAGCGGGCGACCTAGAGACCCAGTACTTC. Its translation is CASSQGVAGDLETQYF.

This chain links TRBV5-1 with TRBJ2-7; TRBD2 is a possible D gene (5 bases). This CDR3 is 13 amino acids long. Trimming left V 4 bases short and J 3 bases short, with 11 bases between. CDR1 and CDR2 (germline): SGHRS, YFSETQ. CDR3 loop: CASSHGVYYEQYF. The CDR3 nucleotides are TGCGCCAGCAGCCACGGGGTTTACTACGAGCAGTACTTC.

This chain connects TRBV2 to TRBJ1-5, with unresolved D. In germline, CDR1 is SNHLY, CDR2 FYNNEI. This CDR3 is built from 14 residues. Between the trimmed V and J ends, which lost 8 bases and 2 bases, there was a span of 13 bases. Written as DNA, the CDR3 is TGTGCCAGCTCCTCAGAGGGTGGCAATCAGCCCCAGCATTTT. Translating it yields CASSSEGGNQPQHF.

The chain uses TRBV7-2 and TRBJ1-2; 8 nucleotides align to TRBD1. The CDR3 has 14 amino acids. The trim removed 1 base at V and 8 bases at J, leaving 6 bases unmatched. Germline loops: CDR1 SGHTA, CDR2 FQGNSA. The CDR3 loop reads CASSLEYRGVGYTF. CDR3 coding DNA: TGTGCCAGCAGCTTAGAGTACAGGGGGGTAGGCTACACCTTC. Using reference TRBV7-2 and TRBJ1-2 for the parts outside the CDR3, the full variable domain is GAGVSQSPSNKVTEKGKDVELRCDPISGHTALYWYRQSLGQGLEFLIYFQGNSAPDKSGLPSDRFSAERTGGSVSTLTIQRTQQEDSAVYLCASSLEYRGVGYTFGSGTRLTVV.

This clone came up once. V and J are TRBV29-1 and TRBJ1-2; possible D gene TRBD1, 6 bases. CDR3 length: 12 amino acids. Germline CDR1 is SQVTM and CDR2 is ANQGSEA. Trimming removed 3 bases from V and 7 bases from J, with 12 bases in between. CDR3 amino acids: CSVEKGDRGYTF. The CDR3 nucleotides are TGCAGCGTTGAGAAGGGGGATCGTGGCTACACCTTC.

This clone was seen more than once but under ten times. The rearrangement joins TRBV5-6 to TRBJ1-2, with 7 bases matching TRBD1. Germline CDR1 and CDR2: SGHDT and YYEEEE. V trimming: 4 bases; J trimming: 3 bases; junction bases outside the gene matches: 0. CDR3 length equals 12 residues. Here the CDR3 DNA reads TGTGCCAGCAGCGGGACAGACTATGGCTACACCTTC. This sequence encodes CASSGTDYGYTF.

The V call is TRBV2, the J call TRBJ1-2, with 10 bases that match TRBD1. The CDR3 is 15 residues long. V was clipped by 5 bases and J by 7 bases; unmatched bases: 10. CDR1 SNHLY and CDR2 FYNNEI come from the germline V gene. Here the CDR3 DNA reads TGTGCCAGCAGTACGACAGGGGGCCCTACTAGTGGCTACACCTTC. Translating gives CASSTTGGPTSGYTF.

The rearrangement joins TRBV15 to TRBJ2-2, with 9 bases lining up with TRBD2. Germline V gene lookup returns CDR1 LNHNV and CDR2 YYDKDF (reference sequence). V trimming: 0 bases; J trimming: 1 base; junction bases outside the gene matches: 6. The CDR3 covers 18 residues. CDR3 sequence (DNA): TGTGCCACCAGCAGAGAGGGACTTAGCGGGAGGAACACCGGGGAGCTGTTTTTT. Its protein is CATSREGLSGRNTGELFF. Complete variable domain (other parts from reference TRBV15 and TRBJ2-2): DAMVIQNPRYQVTQFGKPVTLSCSQTLNHNVMYWYQQKSSQAPKLLFHYYDKDFNNEADTPDNFQSRRPNTSFCFLDIRSPGLGDTAMYLCATSREGLSGRNTGELFFGEGSRLTVL.

This rearrangement joins TRBV4-3 to TRBJ2-2; TRBD2 matches at 13 bases. V shed 1 base and J 2 bases; nucleotides not matched to a gene: 1. The CDR3 loop spans 17 amino acids. The germline V gene has CDR1 LGHNA and CDR2 YSLEER. This chain's CDR3 is CASSQGTSGRNTGELFF. CDR3 coding DNA: TGCGCCAGCAGCCAAGGGACTAGCGGGAGAAACACCGGGGAGCTGTTTTTT.

The chain employs TRBV10-3 and TRBJ2-7; D is perhaps TRBD2 (5 bases). V lost 0 bases to trimming and J lost 2 bases, with 11 bases between them. Germline CDR1 ENHRY, CDR2 SYGVKD. CDR3 size: 15 residues. CDR3 sequence (DNA): TGTGCCATCAGTGAGTCGTTTGGGAGAGCCTACGAGCAGTACTTC. It codes for CAISESFGRAYEQYF.

The chain joins TRBV4-1 to TRBJ2-2, with 10 bases aligning to TRBD1. The CDR3 totals 15 residues. Trimming took 4 bases from V and 4 from J; bases not matched to a gene: 3. Germline lookup yields CDR1 MGHRA and CDR2 YSYEKL. CDR3 sequence reads: CASSPRDRGTGELFF. The DNA of the CDR3 is TGCGCCAGCAGCCCCCGGGACAGGGGCACCGGGGAGCTGTTTTTT.

V gene TRBV2 combines with J gene TRBJ1-3; no firm D call. The germline CDR1 and CDR2 sequences are SNHLY and FYNNEI. V shed 5 bases and J shed 0 bases, with 8 bases lying between them. The CDR3 totals 14 residues. The CDR3 region is CASSRATSGNTIYF. The CDR3 DNA follows: TGTGCCAGCAGTCGCGCCACCTCTGGAAACACCATATATTTT.

A few counts support this clone. The rearrangement joins TRBV6-1 to TRBJ2-5; 14 bases are a match to TRBD2. The germline CDR1 and CDR2 sequences are MNHNS and SASEGT. J was trimmed by 1 base and V by 2 bases; bases with no gene match: 3. CDR3 length: 17 amino acids. CDR3 residues: CASSERLAGGPQETQYF. The CDR3 nucleotides read TGTGCCAGCAGTGAACGACTAGCGGGGGGGCCCCAAGAGACCCAGTACTTC.

The chain uses TRBV3-1 (or the pseudogene TRBV3-2) and TRBJ2-5; 9 nucleotides agree with TRBD2. J was trimmed by 4 bases and V by 4 bases; bases with no gene match: 4. The CDR3 contains 14 residues. CDR1 is LGHDT, CDR2 YNNKEL, per germline (reference sequence). This chain's CDR3 is CASSRAGGRETQYF. Written as DNA, the CDR3 is TGTGCCAGCAGCCGGGCGGGGGGGCGAGAGACCCAGTACTTC.